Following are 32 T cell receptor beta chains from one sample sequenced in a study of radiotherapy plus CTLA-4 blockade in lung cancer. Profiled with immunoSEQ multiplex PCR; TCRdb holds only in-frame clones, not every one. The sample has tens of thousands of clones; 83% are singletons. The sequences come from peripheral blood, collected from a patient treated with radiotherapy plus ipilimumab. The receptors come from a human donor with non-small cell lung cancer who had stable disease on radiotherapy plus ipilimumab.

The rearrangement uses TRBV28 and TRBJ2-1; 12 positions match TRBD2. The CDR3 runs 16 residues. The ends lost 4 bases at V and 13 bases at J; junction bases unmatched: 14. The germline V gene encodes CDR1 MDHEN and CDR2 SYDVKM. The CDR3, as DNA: TGTGCCAGCAGTTACGACCTGGGGCTAGCGGGAGGGCCTCAGTTCTTC. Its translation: CASSYDLGLAGGPQFF.

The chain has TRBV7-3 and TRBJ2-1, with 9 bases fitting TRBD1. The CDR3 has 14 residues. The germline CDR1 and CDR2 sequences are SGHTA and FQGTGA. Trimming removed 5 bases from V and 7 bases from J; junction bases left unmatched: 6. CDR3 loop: CASSIGQGQNEQFF. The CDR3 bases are TGTGCCAGCAGCATAGGACAGGGGCAGAATGAGCAGTTCTTC.

In nucleotides, the CDR3 is TGCGCCAGCAGCCGGACAGGGATCCGAGAGACCCAGTACTTC. This sequence encodes CASSRTGIRETQYF. V and J are TRBV5-1 and TRBJ2-5; 8 nucleotides agree with TRBD1. CDR3 length: 14 amino acids. CDR1 SGHRS and CDR2 YFSETQ come from the germline V gene. The trim removed 4 bases at V and 4 bases at J, leaving 6 bases unmatched.

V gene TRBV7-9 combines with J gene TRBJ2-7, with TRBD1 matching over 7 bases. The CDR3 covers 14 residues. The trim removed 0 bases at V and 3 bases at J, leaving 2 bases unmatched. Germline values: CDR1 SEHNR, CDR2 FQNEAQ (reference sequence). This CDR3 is CASSLAGQLYEQYF. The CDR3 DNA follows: TGTGCCAGCAGCTTAGCGGGACAGCTCTACGAGCAGTACTTC. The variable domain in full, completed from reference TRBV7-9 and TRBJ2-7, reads DTGVSQNPRHKITKRGQNVTFRCDPISEHNRLYWYRQTLGQGPEFLTYFQNEAQLEKSRLLSDRFSAERPKGSFSTLEIQRTEQGDSAMYLCASSLAGQLYEQYFGPGTRLTVT.

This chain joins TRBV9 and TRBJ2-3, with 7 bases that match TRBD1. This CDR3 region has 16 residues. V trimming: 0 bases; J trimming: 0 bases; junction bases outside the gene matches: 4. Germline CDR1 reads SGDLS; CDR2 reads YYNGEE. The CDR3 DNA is TGTGCCAGCAGCGTAGAGAGGGGACAGAGCACAGATACGCAGTATTTT. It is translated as CASSVERGQSTDTQYF.

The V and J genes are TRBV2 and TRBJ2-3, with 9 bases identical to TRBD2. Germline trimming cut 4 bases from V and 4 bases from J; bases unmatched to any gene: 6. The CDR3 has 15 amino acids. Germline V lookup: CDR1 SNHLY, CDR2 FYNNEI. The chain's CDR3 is CASSGRGGRADTQYF. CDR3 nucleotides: TGTGCCAGCAGTGGAAGGGGCGGGAGGGCAGATACGCAGTATTTT.

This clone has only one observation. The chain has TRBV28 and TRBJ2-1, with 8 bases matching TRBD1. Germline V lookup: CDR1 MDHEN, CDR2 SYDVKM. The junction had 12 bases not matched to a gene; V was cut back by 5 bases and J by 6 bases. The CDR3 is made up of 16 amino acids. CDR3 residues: CASSLTGGGLSNEQFF. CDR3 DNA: TGTGCCAGCAGTCTTACAGGGGGAGGTCTTTCCAATGAGCAGTTCTTC.

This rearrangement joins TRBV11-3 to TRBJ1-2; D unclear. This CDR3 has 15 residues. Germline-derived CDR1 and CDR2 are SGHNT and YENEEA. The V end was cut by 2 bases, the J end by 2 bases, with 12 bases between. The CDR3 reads CASSLCEAPNYGYTF. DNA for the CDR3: TGTGCCAGCAGCTTATGCGAGGCCCCAAACTATGGCTACACCTTC.

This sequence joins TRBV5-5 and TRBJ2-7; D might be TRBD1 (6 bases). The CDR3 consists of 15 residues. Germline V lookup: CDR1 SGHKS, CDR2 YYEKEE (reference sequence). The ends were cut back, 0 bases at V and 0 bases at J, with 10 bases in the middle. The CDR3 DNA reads TGTGCCAGCAGCTTGGCGGGACAAAGCTCCTACGAGCAGTACTTC. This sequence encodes CASSLAGQSSYEQYF.

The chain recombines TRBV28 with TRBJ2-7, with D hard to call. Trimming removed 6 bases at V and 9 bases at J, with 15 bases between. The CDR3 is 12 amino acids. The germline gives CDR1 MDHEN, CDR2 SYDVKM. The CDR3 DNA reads TGTGCCAGCAGCTCCGCATCGTCGAGGCAGTACTTC. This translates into CASSSASSRQYF.

This CDR3 is CASSLSRGQPQHF. DNA of the CDR3: TGCGCCAGCAGCTTGTCCAGGGGTCAGCCCCAGCATTTT. The gene calls are TRBV5-1 and TRBJ1-5, with TRBD1 as a possible D gene (6 bases). With 1 base removed from V and 6 bases from J, the gap between germline ends came to 8 bases. Germline V lookup: CDR1 SGHRS, CDR2 YFSETQ. The CDR3 length is 13 residues. The complete variable domain, with remaining parts taken from reference TRBV5-1 and TRBJ1-5, reads KAGVTQTPRYLIKTRGQQVTLSCSPISGHRSVSWYQQTPGQGLQFLFEYFSETQRNKGNFPGRFSGRQFSNSRSEMNVSTLELGDSALYLCASSLSRGQPQHFGDGTRLSIL.

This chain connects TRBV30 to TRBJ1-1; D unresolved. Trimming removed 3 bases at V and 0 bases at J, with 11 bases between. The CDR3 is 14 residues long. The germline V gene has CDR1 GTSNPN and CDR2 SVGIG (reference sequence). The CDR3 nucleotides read TGTGCCTGGAGCCCCGTGGGCCTGAACACTGAAGCTTTCTTT. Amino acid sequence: CAWSPVGLNTEAFF. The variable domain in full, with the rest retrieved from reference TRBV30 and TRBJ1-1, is SQTIHQWPATLVQPVGSPLSLECTVEGTSNPNLYWYRQAAGRGLQLLFYSVGIGQISSEVPQNLSASRPQDRQFILSSKKLLLSDSGFYLCAWSPVGLNTEAFFGQGTRLTVV.

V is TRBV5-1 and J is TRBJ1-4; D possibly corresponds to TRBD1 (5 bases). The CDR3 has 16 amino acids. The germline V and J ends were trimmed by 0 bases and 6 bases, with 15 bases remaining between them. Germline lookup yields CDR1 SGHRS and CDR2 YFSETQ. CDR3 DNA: TGCGCCAGCAGCTTGGTAGCGGGGACGGGGTATGAAAAACTGTTTTTT. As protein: CASSLVAGTGYEKLFF.

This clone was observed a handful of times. The CDR3 coding sequence is TGCGCCAGCAGCTCGAGGGAGACCCAGTACTTC. Translating it yields CASSSRETQYF. The rearrangement joins TRBV5-1 to TRBJ2-5, with D unresolved. CDR1 is SGHRS, CDR2 YFSETQ, per germline. This CDR3 has 11 amino acids. With 3 bases removed from V and 5 bases from J, the gap between germline ends came to 5 bases.

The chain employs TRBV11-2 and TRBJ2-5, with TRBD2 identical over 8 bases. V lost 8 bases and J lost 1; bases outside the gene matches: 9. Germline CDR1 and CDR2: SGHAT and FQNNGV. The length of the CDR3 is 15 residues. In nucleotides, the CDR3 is TGTGCCAGCGGAAGTAGCGGGGCGACCCAAGAGACCCAGTACTTC. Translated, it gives CASGSSGATQETQYF.

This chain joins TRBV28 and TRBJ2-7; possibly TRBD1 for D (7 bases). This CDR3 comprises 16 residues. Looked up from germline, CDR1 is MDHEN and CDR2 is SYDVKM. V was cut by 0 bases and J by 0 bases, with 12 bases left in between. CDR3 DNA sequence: TGTGCCAGCAGTTTATGGGCAGGGGGGAACTCCTACGAGCAGTACTTC. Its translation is CASSLWAGGNSYEQYF.

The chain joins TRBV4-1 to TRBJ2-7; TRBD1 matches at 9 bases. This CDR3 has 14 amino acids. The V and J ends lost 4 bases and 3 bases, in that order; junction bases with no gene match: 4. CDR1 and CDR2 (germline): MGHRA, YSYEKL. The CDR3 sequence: CASSLRTGVYEQYF. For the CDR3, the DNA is TGCGCCAGCAGCCTAAGGACAGGGGTCTACGAGCAGTACTTC.

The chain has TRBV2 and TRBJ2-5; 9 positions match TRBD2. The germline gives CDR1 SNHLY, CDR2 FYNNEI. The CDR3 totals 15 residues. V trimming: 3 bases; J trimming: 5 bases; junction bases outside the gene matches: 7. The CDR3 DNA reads TGTGCCAGCAGTGAGGCTAGCGGGGCATCGGAGACCCAGTACTTC. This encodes CASSEASGASETQYF.

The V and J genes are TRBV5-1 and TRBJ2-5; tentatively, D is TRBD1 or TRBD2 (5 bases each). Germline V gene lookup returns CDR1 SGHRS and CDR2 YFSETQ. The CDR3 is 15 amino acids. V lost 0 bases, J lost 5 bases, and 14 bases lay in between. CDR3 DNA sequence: TGCGCCAGCAGCTTGGCCCTGACGGGGCGGGAGACCCAGTACTTC. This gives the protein CASSLALTGRETQYF.

CDR3 nucleotides: TGTGCCAGCAGCTTGCCCGGAGCGGGGAACACAGATACGCAGTATTTT. This sequence encodes CASSLPGAGNTDTQYF. The rearrangement links TRBV5-4 to TRBJ2-3, with 7 positions matching TRBD2. V shed 1 base, J shed 2 bases, and the junction held 7 bases outside the gene matches. CDR1 is SGHNT, CDR2 YYREEE, per germline (reference sequence). The CDR3 has 16 residues.

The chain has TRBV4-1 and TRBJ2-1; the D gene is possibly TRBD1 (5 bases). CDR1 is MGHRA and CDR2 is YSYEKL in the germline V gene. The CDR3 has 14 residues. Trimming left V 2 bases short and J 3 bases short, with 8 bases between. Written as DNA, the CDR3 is TGCGCCAGCAGCCAACCCGACAGCTACAATGAGCAGTTCTTC. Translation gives CASSQPDSYNEQFF.

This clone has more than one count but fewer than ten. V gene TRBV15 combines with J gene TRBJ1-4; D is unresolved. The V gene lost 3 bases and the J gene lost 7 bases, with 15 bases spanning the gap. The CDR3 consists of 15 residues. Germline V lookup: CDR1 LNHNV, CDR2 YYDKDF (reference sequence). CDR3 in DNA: TGTGCCACCAGCAGTTTCGGAGACGATAGTGAAAAACTGTTTTTT. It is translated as CATSSFGDDSEKLFF.

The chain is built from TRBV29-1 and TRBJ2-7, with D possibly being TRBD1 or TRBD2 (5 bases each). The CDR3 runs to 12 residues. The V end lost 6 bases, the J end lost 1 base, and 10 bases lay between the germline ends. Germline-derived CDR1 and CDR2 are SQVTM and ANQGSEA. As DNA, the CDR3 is TGCAGCGTGGGGACGGATTCCTACGAGCAGTACTTC. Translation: CSVGTDSYEQYF.

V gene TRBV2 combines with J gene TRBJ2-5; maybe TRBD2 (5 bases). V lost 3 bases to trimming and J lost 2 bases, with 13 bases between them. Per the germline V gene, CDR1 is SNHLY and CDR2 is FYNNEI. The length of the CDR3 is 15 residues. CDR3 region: CASSEWTGSQETQYF. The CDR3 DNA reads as TGTGCCAGCAGTGAGTGGACTGGATCACAAGAGACCCAGTACTTC.

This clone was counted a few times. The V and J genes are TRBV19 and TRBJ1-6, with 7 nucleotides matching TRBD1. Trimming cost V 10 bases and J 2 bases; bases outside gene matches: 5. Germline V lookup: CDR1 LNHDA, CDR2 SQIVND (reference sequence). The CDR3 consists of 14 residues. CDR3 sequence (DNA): TGTGCCACAAACAGGGGAACCTATAATTCACCCCTCCACTTT. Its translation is CATNRGTYNSPLHF. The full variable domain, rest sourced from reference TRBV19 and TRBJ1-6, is DGGITQSPKYLFRKEGQNVTLSCEQNLNHDAMYWYRQDPGQGLRLIYYSQIVNDFQKGDIAEGYSVSREKKESFPLTVTSAQKNPTAFYLCATNRGTYNSPLHFGNGTRLTVT.

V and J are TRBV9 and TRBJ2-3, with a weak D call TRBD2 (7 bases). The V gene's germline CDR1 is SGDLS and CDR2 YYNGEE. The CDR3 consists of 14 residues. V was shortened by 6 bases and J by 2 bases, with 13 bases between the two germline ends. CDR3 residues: CASKAGANTDTQYF. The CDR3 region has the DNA TGTGCCAGCAAGGCGGGGGCTAACACAGATACGCAGTATTTT.

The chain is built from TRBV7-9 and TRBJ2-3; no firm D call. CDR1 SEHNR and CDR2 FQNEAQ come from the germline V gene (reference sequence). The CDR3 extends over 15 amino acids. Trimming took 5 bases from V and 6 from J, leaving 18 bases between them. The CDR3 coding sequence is TGTGCCAGCAGCCCCCCCTTACGGGCCGGGGATACGCAGTATTTT. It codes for CASSPPLRAGDTQYF. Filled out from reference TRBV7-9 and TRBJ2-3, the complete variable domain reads DTGVSQNPRHKITKRGQNVTFRCDPISEHNRLYWYRQTLGQGPEFLTYFQNEAQLEKSRLLSDRFSAERPKGSFSTLEIQRTEQGDSAMYLCASSPPLRAGDTQYFGPGTRLTVL.

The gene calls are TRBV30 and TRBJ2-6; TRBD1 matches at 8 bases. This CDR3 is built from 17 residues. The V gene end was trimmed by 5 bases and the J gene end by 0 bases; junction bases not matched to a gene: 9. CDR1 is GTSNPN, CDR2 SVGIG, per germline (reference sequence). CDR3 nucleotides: TGTGCCTGGGGACCAGGACAGGGAGACTCTGGGGCCAACGTCCTGACTTTC. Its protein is CAWGPGQGDSGANVLTF. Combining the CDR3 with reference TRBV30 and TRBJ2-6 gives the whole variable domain SQTIHQWPATLVQPVGSPLSLECTVEGTSNPNLYWYRQAAGRGLQLLFYSVGIGQISSEVPQNLSASRPQDRQFILSSKKLLLSDSGFYLCAWGPGQGDSGANVLTFGAGSRLTVL.

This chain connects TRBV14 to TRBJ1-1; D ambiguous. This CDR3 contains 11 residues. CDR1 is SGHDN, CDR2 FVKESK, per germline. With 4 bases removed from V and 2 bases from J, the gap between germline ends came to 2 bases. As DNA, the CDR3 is TGTGCCAGCAGCCGCAACACTGAAGCTTTCTTT. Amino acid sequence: CASSRNTEAFF. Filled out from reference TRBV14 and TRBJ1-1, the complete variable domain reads EAGVTQFPSHSVIEKGQTVTLRCDPISGHDNLYWYRRVMGKEIKFLLHFVKESKQDESGMPNNRFLAERTGGTYSTLKVQPAELEDSGVYFCASSRNTEAFFGQGTRLTVV.

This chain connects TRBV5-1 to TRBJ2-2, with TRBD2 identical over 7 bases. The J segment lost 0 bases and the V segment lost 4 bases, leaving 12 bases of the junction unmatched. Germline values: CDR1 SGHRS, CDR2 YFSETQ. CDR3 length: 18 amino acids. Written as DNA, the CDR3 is TGCGCCAGCAGCAAACGACTAGCTGGGAGCGCGAACACCGGGGAGCTGTTTTTT. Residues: CASSKRLAGSANTGELFF.

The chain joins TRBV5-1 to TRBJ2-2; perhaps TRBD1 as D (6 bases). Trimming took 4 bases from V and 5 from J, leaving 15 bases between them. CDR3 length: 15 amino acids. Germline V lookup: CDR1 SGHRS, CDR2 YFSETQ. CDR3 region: CASSTDPRGTGELFF. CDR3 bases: TGCGCCAGCAGCACCGACCCAAGGGGGACCGGGGAGCTGTTTTTT.

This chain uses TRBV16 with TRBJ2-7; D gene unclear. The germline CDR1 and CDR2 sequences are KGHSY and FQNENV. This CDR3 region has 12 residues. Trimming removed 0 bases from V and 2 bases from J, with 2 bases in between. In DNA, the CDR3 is TGTGCCAGCAGCCAATCCGCCTACGAGCAGTACTTC. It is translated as CASSQSAYEQYF.